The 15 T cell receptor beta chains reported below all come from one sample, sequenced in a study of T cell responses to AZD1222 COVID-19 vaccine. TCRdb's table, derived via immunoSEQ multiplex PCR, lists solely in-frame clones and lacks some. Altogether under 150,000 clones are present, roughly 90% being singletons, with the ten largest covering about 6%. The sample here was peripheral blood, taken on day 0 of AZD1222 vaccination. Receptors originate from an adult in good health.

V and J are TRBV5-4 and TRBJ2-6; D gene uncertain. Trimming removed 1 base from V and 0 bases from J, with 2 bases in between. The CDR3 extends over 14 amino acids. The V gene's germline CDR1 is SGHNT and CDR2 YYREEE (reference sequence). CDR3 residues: CASSLLSGANVLTF. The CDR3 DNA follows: TGTGCCAGCAGCTTGCTCTCTGGGGCCAACGTCCTGACTTTC.

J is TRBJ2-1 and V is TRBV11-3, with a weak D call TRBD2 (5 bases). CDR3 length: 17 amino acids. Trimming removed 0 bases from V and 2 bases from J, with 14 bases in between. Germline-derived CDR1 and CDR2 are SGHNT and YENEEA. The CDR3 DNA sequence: TGTGCCAGCAGCTTAGAGGGAGCCGTGAATCCCTACAATGAGCAGTTCTTC. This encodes CASSLEGAVNPYNEQFF.

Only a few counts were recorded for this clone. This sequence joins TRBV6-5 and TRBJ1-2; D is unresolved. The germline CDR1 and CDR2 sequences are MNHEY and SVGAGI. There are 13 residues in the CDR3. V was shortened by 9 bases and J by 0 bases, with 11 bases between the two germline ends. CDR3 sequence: CASVVIANYGYTF. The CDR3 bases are TGTGCCAGTGTCGTAATCGCTAACTATGGCTACACCTTC.

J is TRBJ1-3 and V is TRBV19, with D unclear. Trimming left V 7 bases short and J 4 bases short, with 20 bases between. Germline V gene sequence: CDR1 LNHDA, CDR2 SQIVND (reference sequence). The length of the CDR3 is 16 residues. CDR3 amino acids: CASTLSSPLPGNTIYF. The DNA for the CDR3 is TGTGCCAGTACCCTCTCGAGCCCCCTTCCCGGAAACACCATATATTTT. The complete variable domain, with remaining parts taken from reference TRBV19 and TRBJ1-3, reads DGGITQSPKYLFRKEGQNVTLSCEQNLNHDAMYWYRQDPGQGLRLIYYSQIVNDFQKGDIAEGYSVSREKKESFPLTVTSAQKNPTAFYLCASTLSSPLPGNTIYFGEGSWLTVV.

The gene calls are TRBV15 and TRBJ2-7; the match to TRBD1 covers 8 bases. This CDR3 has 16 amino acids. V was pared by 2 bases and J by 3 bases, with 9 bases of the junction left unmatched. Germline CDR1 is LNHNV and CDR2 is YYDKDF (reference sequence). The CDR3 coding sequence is TGTGCCACCAGCAGACCCACCCCGGGGACAGGCTACGAGCAGTACTTC. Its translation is CATSRPTPGTGYEQYF.

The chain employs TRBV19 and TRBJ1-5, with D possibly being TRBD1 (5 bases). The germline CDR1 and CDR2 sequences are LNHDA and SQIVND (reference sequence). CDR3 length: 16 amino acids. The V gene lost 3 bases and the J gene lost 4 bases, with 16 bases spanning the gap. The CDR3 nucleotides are TGTGCCAGTAGTATCCAAGACCTAGGGGTGAATCAGCCCCAGCATTTT. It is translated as CASSIQDLGVNQPQHF. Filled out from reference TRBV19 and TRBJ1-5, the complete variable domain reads DGGITQSPKYLFRKEGQNVTLSCEQNLNHDAMYWYRQDPGQGLRLIYYSQIVNDFQKGDIAEGYSVSREKKESFPLTVTSAQKNPTAFYLCASSIQDLGVNQPQHFGDGTRLSIL.

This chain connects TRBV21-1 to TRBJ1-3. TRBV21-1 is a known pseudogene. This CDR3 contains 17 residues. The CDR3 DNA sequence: TGTGCCAGCAGCAAAGTATCCGGCCCCGAACCTGGAAACACCATATATTTT. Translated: CASSKVSGPEPGNTIYF.

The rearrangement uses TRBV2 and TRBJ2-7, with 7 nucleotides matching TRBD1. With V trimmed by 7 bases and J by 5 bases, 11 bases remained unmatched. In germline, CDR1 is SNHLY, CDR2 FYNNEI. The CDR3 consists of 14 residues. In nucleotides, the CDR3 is TGTGCCAGCAAACCGGGACAGATATTTGACGAGCAGTACTTC. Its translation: CASKPGQIFDEQYF.

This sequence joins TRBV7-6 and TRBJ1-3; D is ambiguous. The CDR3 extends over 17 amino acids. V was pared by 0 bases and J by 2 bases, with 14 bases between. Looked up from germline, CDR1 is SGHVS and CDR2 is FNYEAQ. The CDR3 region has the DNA TGTGCCAGCAGCTTAGCGGCTTCTGGGCCCACTGGAAACACCATATATTTT. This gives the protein CASSLAASGPTGNTIYF.

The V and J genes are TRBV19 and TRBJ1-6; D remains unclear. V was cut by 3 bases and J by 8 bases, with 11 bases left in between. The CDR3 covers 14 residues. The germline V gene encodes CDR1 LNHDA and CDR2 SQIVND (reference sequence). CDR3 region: CASSIGNEYSPLHF. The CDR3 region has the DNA TGTGCCAGTAGTATTGGGAATGAGTATTCACCCCTCCACTTT.

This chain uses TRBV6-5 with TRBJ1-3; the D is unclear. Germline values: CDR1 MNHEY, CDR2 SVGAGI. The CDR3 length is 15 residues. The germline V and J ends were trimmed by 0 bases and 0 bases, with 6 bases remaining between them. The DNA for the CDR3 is TGTGCCAGCAGTTACTCGTGGAGCTCTGGAAACACCATATATTTT. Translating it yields CASSYSWSSGNTIYF.

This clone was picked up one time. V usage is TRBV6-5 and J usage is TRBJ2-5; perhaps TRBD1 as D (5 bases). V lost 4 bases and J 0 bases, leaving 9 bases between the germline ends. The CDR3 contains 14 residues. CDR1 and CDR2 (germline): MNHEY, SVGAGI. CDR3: CASSSRVNQETQYF. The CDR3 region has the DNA TGTGCCAGCAGTTCCAGGGTTAACCAAGAGACCCAGTACTTC.

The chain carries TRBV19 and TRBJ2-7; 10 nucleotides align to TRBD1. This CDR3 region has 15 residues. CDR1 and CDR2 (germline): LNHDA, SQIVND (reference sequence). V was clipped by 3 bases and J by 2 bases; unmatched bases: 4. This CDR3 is CASSIFGTGAYEQYF. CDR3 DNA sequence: TGTGCCAGTAGTATCTTCGGGACAGGGGCCTACGAGCAGTACTTC.

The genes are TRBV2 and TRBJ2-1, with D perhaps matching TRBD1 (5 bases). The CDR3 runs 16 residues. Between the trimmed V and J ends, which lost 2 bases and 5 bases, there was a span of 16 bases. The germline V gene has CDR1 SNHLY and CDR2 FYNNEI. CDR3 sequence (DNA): TGTGCCAGCAGTGAATTGAAGGGGATCGTGAACAATGAGCAGTTCTTC. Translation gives CASSELKGIVNNEQFF.

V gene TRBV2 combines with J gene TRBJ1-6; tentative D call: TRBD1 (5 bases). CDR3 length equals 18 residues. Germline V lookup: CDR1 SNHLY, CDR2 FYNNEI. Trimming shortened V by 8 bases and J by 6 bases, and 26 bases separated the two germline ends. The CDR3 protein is CASAGERGGIFSNSPLHF. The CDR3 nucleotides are TGTGCCAGCGCGGGGGAGCGGGGGGGGATATTCTCTAATTCACCCCTCCACTTT. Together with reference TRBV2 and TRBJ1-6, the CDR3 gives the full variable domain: EPEVTQTPSHQVTQMGQEVILRCVPISNHLYFYWYRQILGQKVEFLVSFYNNEISEKSEIFDDQFSVERPDGSNFTLKIRSTKLEDSAMYFCASAGERGGIFSNSPLHFGNGTRLTVT.